These T cell receptor beta chains were read from a single sample in a study of beta chain features in type 1 diabetes. TCRdb's table, derived via immunoSEQ multiplex PCR, lists solely in-frame clones and lacks some. The sample holds some 410,000 clones, roughly 11% seen once. Specimen: naive CD4+ T cells from blood. The receptors shown here come from a woman aged 18-29 years in good health. The conserved cysteine and the conserved F or W are not part of the CDR3 here. Each record gives: V gene, D gene, CDR3 protein. The D gene is left open where the match is weak.

>TRBV28|-
ASRESAVYGYT
>TRBV29-1|-
SASRRTQGEKLF
>TRBV2|TRBD2
ASRERGLSTDTQY
>TRBV30|TRBD1
AWTGQAIETQY
>TRBV30|-
AWSFVDTQY
>TRBV30|-
AWSEQGISTDTQY
>TRBV7-2|-
ASSLALLQDQETQY
>TRBV13|TRBD1
ASSNRGQGRF
>TRBV6-5|-
ASSYLGAGDQETQY
>TRBV5-1|-
ASSLSSTDTQY